This T cell receptor (beta chain) appears in the sequencing data of a study of tumor-infiltrating lymphocytes in localized non-small cell lung cancer. Overall study context: Some samples were collected after neoadjuvant chemotherapy; smokers, never-smokers and several histologies were included.

On this clone itself: Its antigen remains unidentified.

Study-wide points: Technical variation could not be separated from intratumor heterogeneity here. Compared with uninvolved lung, tumors showed higher T cell infiltration by TCRbeta sequencing.

Clones were read by immunoSEQ multiplex PCR, and TCRdb kept only the in-frame ones, dropping some. The repertoire holds 6,800 or so clones, with approximately 71% as singletons. Trimming left V 8 bases short and J 0 bases short, with 8 bases between. The V gene's germline CDR1 is MNHEY and CDR2 SVGAGI. This CDR3 has 12 residues. Sequenced input: uninvolved lung tissue not adjacent to the tumor. This chain uses TRBV6-5 with TRBJ2-7; D gene unclear. The source of this sequence is a human donor with non-small cell lung cancer. The DNA for the CDR3 is TGTGCCAGCCGTAGGAGCTCCTACGAGCAGTACTTC. Amino acids: CASRRSSYEQYF.